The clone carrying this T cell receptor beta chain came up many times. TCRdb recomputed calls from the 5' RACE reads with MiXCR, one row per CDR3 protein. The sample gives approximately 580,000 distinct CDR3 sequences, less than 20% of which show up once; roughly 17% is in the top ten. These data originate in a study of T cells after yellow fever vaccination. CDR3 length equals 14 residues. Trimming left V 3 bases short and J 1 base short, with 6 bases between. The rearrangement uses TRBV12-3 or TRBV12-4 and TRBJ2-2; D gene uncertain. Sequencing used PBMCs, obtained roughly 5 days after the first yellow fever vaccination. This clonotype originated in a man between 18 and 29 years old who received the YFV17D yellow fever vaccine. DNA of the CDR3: TGTGCCAGCAGTTTCGGGCTGAACACCGGGGAGCTGTTTTTT. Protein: CASSFGLNTGELFF.